Listed below are T cell receptor beta chains from one sample, sequenced in a study of T cell repertoires in cytomegalovirus infection. TCRdb processed the reads anew with MiXCR; each CDR3 protein has one entry. The top ten clones hold around 9.9% of a sample with roughly 140,000 distinct CDR3 sequences, 23% of them seen once. Sequencing input: PBMCs. The receptor source for this set is a human donor in good health (CMV status not recorded). Some clones in this sample may be carry-over from other donors' samples. Each CDR3 is given with its conserved first and last residue. The D gene is left open where the match is weak.

D	V	CDR3
-	TRBV7-9	CASSDRGAEAFF
-	TRBV28	CASTTGPYNEQFF
TRBD1	TRBV19	CASSMGTGWVNEQFF
-	TRBV6-5	CASSYGRDANTIYF
-	TRBV28	CASSLGGSIGSGNTIYF
-	TRBV6-4	CASSDQGPRETQYF
TRBD1	TRBV19	CASTPGLLGQDSEQYF
TRBD1	TRBV6-2/TRBV6-3	CATTPRDRVQPQHF
TRBD1	TRBV20-1	CSALGQMNTEAFF
TRBD2	TRBV28	CASSLSAGVEPTDTQYF
-	TRBV20-1	CSARLVANTGELFF
-	TRBV10-3	CANPEGTHSNQPQHF
TRBD1	TRBV6-6	CASSSPGQGTDTQYF
-	TRBV28	CASTSGSYEQYF
-	TRBV7-6	CASSLDRHSGNTIYF
TRBD1	TRBV30	CAWSTATGGYTEAFF
TRBD2	TRBV5-6	CASSLGLAGYGELFF
-	TRBV7-8	CASSLDFGGTGYTF
-	TRBV4-2	CASSQDWGSNEKLFF
-	TRBV2	CASTQLADSYEQYF
TRBD1	TRBV7-9	CASSPNRGGQGGSPLHF
-	TRBV4-1	CASSQEGGRSSYEQYF
-	TRBV2	CASRGQHATNEKLFF
-	TRBV2	CASSRKAVFSEAFF
-	TRBV27	CASSLYGSESQPQHF
-	TRBV10-3	CAISDDRTGSNQPQHF
TRBD2	TRBV7-8	CASSFGRQTSGGYNEQFF